Here is one TCR beta chain with its context. Its antigen is unknown. Germline V gene sequence: CDR1 SQVTM, CDR2 ANQGSEA. The CDR3 runs 16 residues. V trimming: 1 base; J trimming: 12 bases; junction bases outside the gene matches: 18. Produced via immunoSEQ multiplex PCR; TCRdb's table is partial and in-frame only. The sample records roughly 70,000 clones, roughly 89% being singletons. This sample was included in a study of OX40 agonist ivuxolimab in advanced cancers. As for the study in general: Patients received ivuxolimab, an agonistic anti-OX40 (CD134) antibody. Patients receiving dose escalation had hepatocellular carcinoma, melanoma, renal cell or head and neck cancer. Overall study findings and caveats: Among the lowest peripheral clonal expansion occurred in 0.1-3.0 mg/kg partial responders.

Here the sequenced sample was CD4+ or CD8+ T cells sorted from blood, taken in a trial of the OX40 agonist ivuxolimab. The clonotype comes from an adult with an advanced solid tumor such as melanoma, head and neck, liver or kidney cancer. The chain links TRBV29-1 to TRBJ2-1; 7 nucleotides align to TRBD2. The DNA of the CDR3 is TGCAGCGTTGAAGGGGAGGGAGGGCCCTTTTTTTTAGGGCAGTTCTTC. Translated, it gives CSVEGEGGPFFLGQFF.